The present TCR beta chain was sequenced within a study of cytomegalovirus exposure and HLA in healthy donors. Overall study context: From 150 million to 200 million T cells, an earlier analysis saw 90 million to 130 million unique TCR beta sequences.

As regards this clone: Its antigen is not identified.

The PCR employed 60 Vbeta primers together with 13 Jbeta primers. Method: immunoSEQ multiplex PCR; TCRdb's copy keeps in-frame clones and lacks some. The record lists some 76,000 clones, of which the ten most abundant hold about 5%. Study observations and caveats: One later analysis reportedly identified an Asian-associated ancestry cluster that showed fewer N-insertions than the approximately 700-donor mean. Earlier analysis found most TCR beta V segments productive about 87% or about 30% of the time.

The origin of this receptor is a man aged 40-49 years in good health and CMV-seronegative. Sequencing used PBMCs.

The CDR3 sequence: CASSFRGTGVNEQFF. CDR3 sequence (DNA): TGTGCCAGCAGTTTTAGGGGGACAGGGGTGAATGAGCAGTTCTTC. The chain uses TRBV28 and TRBJ2-1; 10 bases are a match to TRBD1. CDR1 and CDR2 (germline): MDHEN, SYDVKM. Germline trimming cut 3 bases from V and 7 bases from J; bases unmatched to any gene: 6. The CDR3 is made up of 15 amino acids. The full variable domain, completed using reference TRBV28 and TRBJ2-1, is DVKVTQSSRYLVKRTGEKVFLECVQDMDHENMFWYRQDPGLGLRLIYFSYDVKMKEKGDIPEGYSVSREKKERFSLILESASTNQTSMYLCASSFRGTGVNEQFFGPGTRLTVL.